This T cell receptor beta chain originates from a study of blood T cell repertoires in COVID-19. Overall study context: Collection of acute and convalescent COVID-19 samples took place in the United States, Italy and Spain. T cells, B-cell-depleted T cells, or PBMCs provided the cDNA or gDNA that served as material.

Repertoires were generated with immunoSEQ multiplex PCR, while TCRdb's copy carries only in-frame clones and drops some. This sample has under 20,000 clones, with roughly four fifths found just once. Germline V gives CDR1 SGHTA, CDR2 FQGNSA. Trimming left V 5 bases short and J 5 bases short, with 9 bases between. The CDR3 runs to 12 residues. The origin of this receptor is a human donor in a cohort sampled during active COVID-19. The sequencing input was peripheral blood. The chain is built from TRBV7-2 and TRBJ1-1; unclear D gene. The CDR3 DNA is TGTGCCAGCAGCCCCTACCCGACTGAAGCTTTCTTT. Its translation is CASSPYPTEAFF.